The subject of this entry is one T cell receptor beta chain. Its cognate antigen is unknown. This entry is derived from a study of cytomegalovirus exposure and HLA in healthy donors. At the level of the study: Earlier, 90 million to 140 million unique TCR beta sequences were recovered from 200 million or so T cells by an analysis.

Primers for the PCR totalled 60 Vbeta and 13 Jbeta. As handled by the study authors: The count from a later analysis was about 80 million unique TCR beta chains, 9.5 million to 13 million of them shared. The method was immunoSEQ multiplex PCR; TCRdb's version includes in-frame clones alone and lacks a portion of them. The DNA was the basis for D and trimming; V, J and clone size are from that table. The data show roughly 120,000 clones, and the top ten clones hold less than 3%. CDR1 and CDR2 (germline): SGHTA, FQGNSA. V was pared by 1 base and J by 2 bases, with 15 bases between. This CDR3 spans 16 amino acids. Points from the study as a whole: In a later analysis, donors in an Asian-associated ancestry cluster reportedly had fewer N-insertions in productive TCRs than the cohort mean. TCR beta V segments were, for the most part, productive about 87% or about 30% of the time in an earlier analysis.

The source material was PBMCs. The chain couples TRBV7-2 to TRBJ2-7; D perhaps matches TRBD2 (5 bases). The sequence derives from a man aged 25-40 years in good health and CMV-seronegative. The CDR3 loop is CASSLEVRALTYEQYF. Here the CDR3 DNA reads TGTGCCAGCAGCTTAGAAGTGCGGGCGTTGACCTACGAGCAGTACTTC.